The 21 T cell receptor beta chains given below trace back to one sample, sequenced in a study of T cell responses to AZD1222 COVID-19 vaccine (dated by TCRdb to about 2021). The intended sense of this specimen's time point label: baseline before first vaccination. The protocol used for the library was the immunoSEQ multiplex PCR assay. The table was pulled from immuneACCESS by TCRdb, which kept in-frame rearrangements only. Such tables lose some clones; where checked, under half of the loss comes from unresolved V genes, and the rest has no known cause. For this sample the table gives about 120,000 clones, of which roughly 85% were detected only once. Jointly, the top ten make up about 1.6% of the sample. Sequences were derived from peripheral blood, sampled on day 0 of AZD1222 vaccination. These receptors were obtained from an adult in good health.

Turning to this clone: The junction departs from germline at one end; a sequencing error may be responsible. V usage is TRBV19 and J usage is TRBJ2-3, with 7 bases identical to TRBD1. The CDR3 consists of 14 residues. CDR1 and CDR2 (germline): LNHDA, SQIVND (reference sequence). CDR3 nucleotide sequence: TGTGCCTGTAGTCTACGACAGGGAACAGATACGCAGTATTTT. Protein: CACSLRQGTDTQYF.

The J gene is TRBJ2-7, the V gene TRBV5-1, with 7 bases matching TRBD1. In germline, CDR1 is SGHRS, CDR2 YFSETQ. The CDR3 runs to 13 residues. V shed 2 bases, J shed 3 bases, and the junction held 2 bases outside the gene matches. The CDR3 sequence is CASSLNRGYEQYF. The CDR3 bases are TGCGCCAGCAGCTTAAACAGGGGCTACGAGCAGTACTTC.

J is TRBJ1-2 and V is TRBV6-5; TRBD1 is a possible D gene (6 bases). Germline V gives CDR1 MNHEY, CDR2 SVGAGI. The V end was cut by 5 bases, the J end by 6 bases, with 19 bases between. The CDR3 spans 15 residues. CDR3 bases: TGTGCCAGCAGTCCCTTGGGGGGGGCGCTTAATGGCTACACCTTC. Translating it yields CASSPLGGALNGYTF.

The rearrangement joins TRBV7-9 to TRBJ1-4; 10 nucleotides line up with TRBD1. The germline CDR1 and CDR2 sequences are SEHNR and FQNEAQ (reference sequence). V dropped 4 bases and J dropped 8; count of bases not matched to a gene: 10. There are 16 residues in the CDR3. The CDR3 is CASSYGDRGEREKLFF. The CDR3 DNA reads as TGTGCCAGCAGCTACGGGGACAGGGGCGAGAGGGAAAAACTGTTTTTT.

This rearrangement joins TRBV9 to TRBJ1-3, with a possible D match to TRBD1 (6 bases). Trimming removed 3 bases at V and 4 bases at J, with 11 bases between. Germline CDR1 SGDLS, CDR2 YYNGEE. The CDR3 runs 14 residues. The CDR3 here is CASSAQGMGNTIYF. The CDR3 nucleotides are TGTGCCAGCAGCGCCCAGGGGATGGGAAACACCATATATTTT.

The chain is built from TRBV9 and TRBJ2-3; 11 nucleotides align to TRBD2. CDR3 length equals 18 residues. With V trimmed by 2 bases and J by 2 bases, 10 bases remained unmatched. Looked up from germline, CDR1 is SGDLS and CDR2 is YYNGEE. The CDR3 sequence is CASSVSLAGGTFTDTQYF. CDR3 coding DNA: TGTGCCAGCAGCGTGAGTCTAGCGGGAGGAACCTTCACAGATACGCAGTATTTT. The variable domain in full, completed from reference TRBV9 and TRBJ2-3, reads DSGVTQTPKHLITATGQRVTLRCSPRSGDLSVYWYQQSLDQGLQFLIQYYNGEERAKGNILERFSAQQFPDLHSELNLSSLELGDSALYFCASSVSLAGGTFTDTQYFGPGTRLTVL.

The chain couples TRBV24-1 to TRBJ1-2; D gene ambiguous. The CDR3 contains 14 residues. The germline CDR1 and CDR2 sequences are KGHDR and SFDVKD. V lost 3 bases, J lost 3 bases, and 10 bases lay in between. In nucleotides, the CDR3 is TGTGCCACCAGTGATCTAAGGACGGACTATGGCTACACCTTC. The encoded protein is CATSDLRTDYGYTF.

The chain links TRBV18 to TRBJ1-2; D unclear. The CDR3 runs 15 residues. Germline values: CDR1 KGHSH, CDR2 LQKENI. Trimming shortened V by 0 bases and J by 1 base, and 9 bases separated the two germline ends. CDR3 coding DNA: TGTGCCAGCTCACCACCGGAGTTACGTAACTATGGCTACACCTTC. It is translated as CASSPPELRNYGYTF.

This chain joins TRBV19 and TRBJ1-1; D unresolved. Germline V gene data show CDR1 as LNHDA and CDR2 as SQIVND (reference sequence). V was cut by 2 bases and J by 1 base, with 8 bases left in between. The CDR3 contains 14 residues. The CDR3 DNA reads as TGTGCCAGTAGTATACTGTCGAGGAACACTGAAGCTTTCTTT. Its translation: CASSILSRNTEAFF.

The chain uses TRBV28 and TRBJ2-1, with D perhaps matching TRBD1 or TRBD2 (5 bases each). This CDR3 is 14 amino acids long. V shed 6 bases and J shed 7 bases, with 16 bases lying between them. The germline V gene encodes CDR1 MDHEN and CDR2 SYDVKM. Here the CDR3 DNA reads TGTGCCAGCAGAACCCTAAGAGGGGTTAATGAGCAGTTCTTC. Its protein is CASRTLRGVNEQFF.

The chain has TRBV7-9 and TRBJ2-2; D possibly corresponds to TRBD1 (5 bases). Trimming stripped 9 bases from V and 4 bases from J, with 21 bases between. The CDR3 runs to 16 residues. Germline V gene sequence: CDR1 SEHNR, CDR2 FQNEAQ (reference sequence). The DNA of the CDR3 is TGTGCCAGGGGGATTACAGGTGTTTACGGCACCGGGGAGCTGTTTTTT. Its translation is CARGITGVYGTGELFF.

This chain joins TRBV7-2 and TRBJ2-1; 12 nucleotides line up with TRBD2. The V segment lost 1 base and the J segment 6 bases; nucleotides outside the gene matches: 4. The CDR3 length is 16 residues. Germline lookup yields CDR1 SGHTA and CDR2 FQGNSA. DNA of the CDR3: TGTGCCAGCAGCTTAGGGACTAGCGGGATTGTCAATGAGCAGTTCTTC. It encodes CASSLGTSGIVNEQFF.

The J gene is TRBJ1-2, the V gene TRBV29-1; perhaps TRBD1 as D (6 bases). The V end was cut by 7 bases, the J end by 5 bases, with 17 bases between. The CDR3 sequence is 13 residues long. The germline V gene has CDR1 SQVTM and CDR2 ANQGSEA. The CDR3 spells CSAGAADVYGYTF. In DNA, the CDR3 is TGCAGCGCGGGGGCCGCCGATGTTTATGGCTACACCTTC.

This rearrangement joins TRBV5-1 to TRBJ1-1, with D unclear. The CDR3 is 13 amino acids. Per the germline V gene, CDR1 is SGHRS and CDR2 is YFSETQ. Trimming pared 5 bases from V and 6 bases from J, leaving 14 bases between. The CDR3 loop is CASRGGNHPEAFF. In nucleotides, the CDR3 is TGCGCCAGCAGGGGCGGGAATCACCCTGAAGCTTTCTTT.

The chain joins TRBV4-1 to TRBJ2-6; D gene ambiguous. This CDR3 is 17 amino acids long. Germline V CDR1 and CDR2: MGHRA, YSYEKL. With 0 bases removed from V and 0 bases from J, the gap between germline ends came to 9 bases. The CDR3 spells CASSQDDVPSGANVLTF. The CDR3 DNA reads as TGCGCCAGCAGCCAAGATGACGTCCCCTCTGGGGCCAACGTCCTGACTTTC.

The chain recombines TRBV4-2 with TRBJ1-3; a possible D gene is TRBD1 (5 bases). The germline gives CDR1 LGHNA, CDR2 YNFKEQ. The CDR3 is 15 amino acids. V shed 1 base and J shed 1 base, with 8 bases lying between them. This CDR3 reads CASSQGGGSGNTIYF. In DNA, the CDR3 is TGTGCCAGCAGCCAAGGCGGGGGTTCTGGAAACACCATATATTTT.

The V gene is TRBV28, the J gene TRBJ1-2; perhaps TRBD1 as D (5 bases). The V end was cut by 9 bases, the J end by 2 bases, with 13 bases between. This CDR3 contains 13 residues. Germline CDR1 reads MDHEN; CDR2 reads SYDVKM. The CDR3: CARLLGANYGYTF. CDR3 coding DNA: TGTGCCAGACTTTTAGGGGCGAACTATGGCTACACCTTC.

The chain links TRBV7-9 to TRBJ1-4; D possibly corresponds to TRBD1 (6 bases). In germline, CDR1 is SEHNR, CDR2 FQNEAQ (reference sequence). V lost 5 bases and J lost 2, with 15 bases in between. The length of the CDR3 is 16 residues. The CDR3 is CASSRGGLKTNEKLFF. In DNA form, the CDR3 reads TGTGCCAGCAGCCGAGGGGGTTTAAAGACTAATGAAAAACTGTTTTTT.

V and J are TRBV2 and TRBJ1-5, with a tentative D call TRBD1 (5 bases). There are 15 residues in the CDR3. Trimming pared 4 bases from V and 6 bases from J, leaving 16 bases between. Looked up from germline, CDR1 is SNHLY and CDR2 is FYNNEI. The CDR3 sequence: CASSGQGGMGQPQHF. The CDR3 DNA sequence: TGTGCCAGCAGTGGGCAGGGAGGTATGGGTCAGCCCCAGCATTTT.

This chain connects TRBV5-4 to TRBJ2-3, with 7 nucleotides matching TRBD2. CDR3 size: 20 residues. The ends lost 0 bases at V and 0 bases at J; junction bases unmatched: 16. The germline V gene has CDR1 SGHNT and CDR2 YYREEE (reference sequence). CDR3 protein: CASSLDLSGGPVSSTDTQYF. In nucleotides, the CDR3 is TGTGCCAGCAGCTTGGATCTATCGGGAGGACCTGTATCTAGCACAGATACGCAGTATTTT. Full variable domain (rest looked up from reference TRBV5-4 and TRBJ2-3): ETGVTQSPTHLIKTRGQQVTLRCSSQSGHNTVSWYQQALGQGPQFIFQYYREEENGRGNFPPRFSGLQFPNYSSELNVNALELDDSALYLCASSLDLSGGPVSSTDTQYFGPGTRLTVL.

The chain has TRBV18 and TRBJ1-1, with 9 bases matching TRBD1. J was trimmed by 3 bases and V by 1 base; bases with no gene match: 0. This CDR3 has 14 residues. CDR1 and CDR2 from the germline V gene are KGHSH and LQKENI. For the CDR3, the DNA is TGTGCCAGCTCACCACGGACAGGGGACACTGAAGCTTTCTTT. Amino acids: CASSPRTGDTEAFF.